The present T cell receptor beta chain was sequenced within a study of blood T cell repertoires in COVID-19. Clones were read by immunoSEQ multiplex PCR, and TCRdb kept only the in-frame ones, dropping some. This repertoire shows 250,000 to 300,000 clones, 80% to 90% found once; its top ten account for about 2%. Germline V lookup: CDR1 LNHDA, CDR2 SQIVND (reference sequence). Trimming removed 1 base from V and 6 bases from J, with 7 bases in between. The CDR3 is 12 amino acids. J is TRBJ2-7 and V is TRBV19; the D gene is possibly TRBD2 (5 bases). Sequenced material: peripheral blood. The clonotype comes from a man under 40 with active or convalescent COVID-19. CDR3 DNA: TGTGCCAGTAGTATAGTCCGGGGCGAGCAGTACTTC. It yields the protein CASSIVRGEQYF.